The 24 T cell receptor beta chains below come from one sample, sequenced in a study of PD-L1 blockade in urothelial cancer. Documented time point: peripheral blood 6 weeks after treatment start. Assay used: immunoSEQ multiplex PCR; TCRdb lists only in-frame clones, some missing. Of roughly 46,000 clones in the sample, around 85% are singletons; the top ten hold more than 1.5%. The sequences come from PBMCs, collected around atezolizumab (anti-PD-L1) treatment. The receptors were gathered from a man aged 45-60 years with urothelial cancer.

This chain connects TRBV5-1 to TRBJ2-1; 8 positions agree with TRBD2. The V gene's germline CDR1 is SGHRS and CDR2 YFSETQ. This CDR3 region has 15 residues. Trimming at V came to 4 bases and at J to 4 bases, leaving 7 bases not matched to a gene. The CDR3 protein is CASSTSGAEYNEQFF. The CDR3 DNA reads TGCGCCAGCAGCACTAGCGGAGCGGAGTACAATGAGCAGTTCTTC.

The chain carries TRBV7-2 and TRBJ2-7; the D gene is possibly TRBD1 (5 bases). CDR3 size: 14 residues. CDR1 and CDR2 (germline): SGHTA, FQGNSA. The V gene lost 2 bases and the J gene lost 2 bases, with 10 bases spanning the gap. The CDR3 sequence is CASSLSPGPYEQYF. The CDR3 region has the DNA TGTGCCAGCAGCTTATCCCCAGGGCCCTACGAGCAGTACTTC.

The chain links TRBV27 to TRBJ2-7; perhaps TRBD1 as D (7 bases). The CDR3 contains 15 residues. V lost 6 bases and J lost 3, with 18 bases in between. CDR1 is MNHEY, CDR2 SMNVEV, per germline (reference sequence). The CDR3 DNA follows: TGTGCCAGCAGCCGATCCCCAGGGGGGTACTACGAGCAGTACTTC. As protein: CASSRSPGGYYEQYF.

V and J are TRBV18 and TRBJ2-5; tentatively, D is TRBD1 (5 bases). This CDR3 is built from 15 residues. V was pared by 1 base and J by 5 bases, with 14 bases between. Germline V CDR1 and CDR2: KGHSH, LQKENI. As DNA, the CDR3 is TGTGCCAGCTCACCACTTGGTAGCTGGGGCGAGACCCAGTACTTC. Translated: CASSPLGSWGETQYF.

CDR3 DNA sequence: TGTGCCAGCAGCTTAGATAGTGCTAGCACAGATACGCAGTATTTT. Amino acid sequence: CASSLDSASTDTQYF. This sequence joins TRBV11-3 and TRBJ2-3; D remains unclear. CDR3 length: 15 residues. Deletions cut 0 bases from V and 0 bases from J, with 7 bases between. Germline V gene sequence: CDR1 SGHNT, CDR2 YENEEA.

This clone was recorded a few times. This sequence joins TRBV5-1 and TRBJ1-1, with unresolved D. Trimming cost V 5 bases and J 4 bases, with 6 bases left between them. Germline V CDR1 and CDR2: SGHRS, YFSETQ. The CDR3 totals 11 residues. CDR3 sequence reads: CASRVSTEAFF. The DNA of the CDR3 is TGCGCCAGCAGGGTGAGCACTGAAGCTTTCTTT.

The sample holds one count of this clone. V is TRBV19 and J is TRBJ2-1; D call uncertain. This CDR3 has 14 amino acids. Between the trimmed V and J ends, which lost 3 bases and 6 bases, there was a span of 12 bases. Germline CDR1 LNHDA, CDR2 SQIVND (reference sequence). The CDR3 sequence: CASSMKLTGNEQFF. The CDR3 DNA reads TGTGCCAGTAGTATGAAGCTAACTGGCAATGAGCAGTTCTTC.

J is TRBJ2-7 and V is TRBV13, with 10 nucleotides matching TRBD2. The CDR3 runs to 14 residues. The V segment lost 5 bases and the J segment 7 bases; nucleotides outside the gene matches: 8. In germline, CDR1 is PRHDT, CDR2 FYEKMQ (reference sequence). This chain's CDR3 is CASSQAGLAREQYF. The CDR3 DNA reads as TGTGCCAGCAGCCAAGCGGGACTAGCGCGAGAGCAGTACTTC. Drawing the rest from reference TRBV13 and TRBJ2-7, the complete variable domain is AAGVIQSPRHLIKEKRETATLKCYPIPRHDTVYWYQQGPGQDPQFLISFYEKMQSDKGSIPDRFSAQQFSDYHSELNMSSLELGDSALYFCASSQAGLAREQYFGPGTRLTVT.

The gene calls are TRBV10-3 and TRBJ2-5, with D perhaps TRBD2 (5 bases). Trimming left V 8 bases short and J 3 bases short, with 13 bases between. Germline values: CDR1 ENHRY, CDR2 SYGVKD. The CDR3 totals 13 residues. The CDR3 region is CAIETNAEETQYF. DNA of the CDR3: TGTGCCATCGAGACTAACGCAGAAGAGACCCAGTACTTC.

The V call is TRBV13, the J call TRBJ2-1; the match to TRBD1 covers 8 bases. The ends lost 3 bases at V and 6 bases at J; junction bases unmatched: 13. CDR1 is PRHDT, CDR2 FYEKMQ, per germline (reference sequence). The CDR3 contains 17 residues. As DNA, the CDR3 is TGTGCCAGCAGCTTCCTAAAAGACAGGGGATTTCGCAATGAGCAGTTCTTC. This sequence encodes CASSFLKDRGFRNEQFF.

This rearrangement joins TRBV19 to TRBJ2-3; 8 bases map to TRBD1. V dropped 11 bases and J dropped 5; count of bases not matched to a gene: 9. The CDR3 extends over 13 amino acids. Germline CDR1 and CDR2: LNHDA and SQIVND (reference sequence). DNA for the CDR3: TGTGCCGCTTCCCCCAGGGGGCGAGATACGCAGTATTTT. This encodes CAASPRGRDTQYF.

This clone was counted a few times. The rearrangement uses TRBV11-2 and TRBJ1-5, with a tentative D call TRBD1 (6 bases). The CDR3 extends over 15 amino acids. Germline values: CDR1 SGHAT, CDR2 FQNNGV. The V and J ends lost 5 bases and 6 bases respectively, with 17 bases between them. DNA of the CDR3: TGTGCCAGCAGCCCGACTGGGGGCGGTGGTCAGCCCCAGCATTTT. Its protein product is CASSPTGGGGQPQHF.

This clone occurred a few times. This rearrangement joins TRBV27 to TRBJ1-2, with TRBD1 identical over 8 bases. Trimming took 10 bases from V and 3 from J; bases not matched to a gene: 4. Germline V CDR1 and CDR2: MNHEY, SMNVEV (reference sequence). The CDR3 has 12 amino acids. The DNA for the CDR3 is TGTGCCACCAGGGGGCCCCACTATGGCTACACCTTC. Amino acid sequence: CATRGPHYGYTF.

The rearrangement joins TRBV9 to TRBJ2-7, with D perhaps TRBD1 (6 bases). With 3 bases removed from V and 5 bases from J, the gap between germline ends came to 15 bases. The CDR3 is 14 residues long. Germline V gives CDR1 SGDLS, CDR2 YYNGEE. DNA of the CDR3: TGTGCCAGCAGCGACAGATCAGGGGTGGACGAGCAGTACTTC. This sequence encodes CASSDRSGVDEQYF.

This sequence joins TRBV2 and TRBJ1-5; 11 bases agree with TRBD1. J lost 10 bases, V lost 5 bases, and 22 bases had no gene match. This CDR3 is built from 19 residues. Germline V gives CDR1 SNHLY, CDR2 FYNNEI. CDR3 loop: CASSSEPGGRTGGVGPQHF. Written as DNA, the CDR3 is TGTGCCAGCAGTTCCGAGCCTGGGGGGAGGACAGGGGGCGTTGGACCCCAGCATTTT.

The sample holds one count of this clone. The chain uses TRBV10-3 and TRBJ2-4; 8 bases align to TRBD2. Unmatched junction bases numbered 7, after V lost 6 bases and J lost 0 bases. Germline V lookup: CDR1 ENHRY, CDR2 SYGVKD. The CDR3 totals 16 residues. The CDR3 nucleotides read TGTGCCATCAGGAGACTAGCGCCGCTAGCCAAAAACATTCAGTACTTC. It yields the protein CAIRRLAPLAKNIQYF.

The chain uses TRBV2 and TRBJ2-1, with 7 bases that match TRBD2. This CDR3 has 17 residues. After removal of 6 bases from V and 12 bases from J, the junction contained 23 bases not matched to a gene. CDR1 is SNHLY, CDR2 FYNNEI, per germline. CDR3 DNA sequence: TGTGCCAGCAGATCTAAGGGGACTACCAACCACAATGATCGGCAGTTCTTC. It yields the protein CASRSKGTTNHNDRQFF. The whole variable domain, remainder taken from reference TRBV2 and TRBJ2-1, is EPEVTQTPSHQVTQMGQEVILRCVPISNHLYFYWYRQILGQKVEFLVSFYNNEISEKSEIFDDQFSVERPDGSNFTLKIRSTKLEDSAMYFCASRSKGTTNHNDRQFFGPGTRLTVL.

This clone has only one observation. V gene TRBV5-1 combines with J gene TRBJ2-3; the D gene is possibly TRBD2 (6 bases). This CDR3 is built from 15 residues. CDR1 is SGHRS and CDR2 is YFSETQ in the germline V gene. The germline V and J ends were trimmed by 0 bases and 6 bases, with 14 bases remaining between them. The chain's CDR3 is CASSLAGGDGDTQYF. CDR3 nucleotide sequence: TGCGCCAGCAGCTTGGCCGGCGGGGATGGGGATACGCAGTATTTT.

The chain uses TRBV29-1 and TRBJ2-7; 11 nucleotides line up with TRBD2. The CDR3 is 16 amino acids. Unmatched junction bases numbered 8, after V lost 4 bases and J lost 0 bases. Germline values: CDR1 SQVTM, CDR2 ANQGSEA. CDR3 bases: TGCAGCGTTGTCGGGACTAGCGGTAAAAGCTCCTACGAGCAGTACTTC. Protein product: CSVVGTSGKSSYEQYF.

V and J are TRBV6-1 and TRBJ1-6; D unresolved. There are 14 residues in the CDR3. V was shortened by 6 bases and J by 3 bases, with 9 bases between the two germline ends. Per the germline V gene, CDR1 is MNHNS and CDR2 is SASEGT. The CDR3 DNA sequence: TGTGCCAGCAGCGCCGGACTCTATAATTCACCCCTCCACTTT. This sequence encodes CASSAGLYNSPLHF.

V gene TRBV14 combines with J gene TRBJ2-2, with D hard to call. The V end was cut by 1 base, the J end by 3 bases, with 6 bases between. Germline CDR1 reads SGHDN; CDR2 reads FVKESK. CDR3 length: 14 residues. The CDR3 DNA reads as TGTGCCAGCAGCCAAGTTCCAGACACCGGGGAGCTGTTTTTT. It is translated as CASSQVPDTGELFF.

For this clone: This CDR3 is also generated by other DNA sequences in the sample. The CDR3 nucleotides are TGTGCCAGCAGCCCAGGGAGGGGGGCAACTAATGAAAAACTGTTTTTT. Protein product: CASSPGRGATNEKLFF. V usage is TRBV7-9 and J usage is TRBJ1-4; tentative D call: TRBD1 (6 bases). V lost 5 bases to trimming and J lost 0 bases, with 13 bases between them. This CDR3 contains 16 residues. Looked up from germline, CDR1 is SEHNR and CDR2 is FQNEAQ (reference sequence).

This chain links TRBV13 with TRBJ2-7, with unresolved D. The length of the CDR3 is 12 residues. Trimming took 5 bases from V and 5 from J, leaving 10 bases between them. Germline CDR1 PRHDT, CDR2 FYEKMQ (reference sequence). The CDR3: CASSPTNNEQYF. In DNA, the CDR3 is TGTGCCAGCAGCCCCACTAACAACGAGCAGTACTTC.

The chain employs TRBV7-2 and TRBJ2-3, with D maybe TRBD2 (7 bases). CDR3 size: 17 residues. Per germline, CDR1 SGHTA and CDR2 FQGNSA. V gave up 3 bases and J gave up 7 bases, with 23 bases separating them. The DNA for the CDR3 is TGTGCCAGCAGCTTGGGGGGCTGGAGCGGGGTAGGGAATACGCAGTATTTT. Its protein is CASSLGGWSGVGNTQYF.